The 16 T cell receptor beta chains below come from one sample, sequenced in a study of control samples from healthy donors and cancer patients. Assay used: immunoSEQ multiplex PCR; TCRdb lists only in-frame clones, some missing. The repertoire consists of 90,000 to 100,000 clones, with about 79% occurring once and the leading ten covering 10%. The specimen sequenced was blood. These receptors all stem from a woman between 25 and 40 years old in good health.

The V call is TRBV5-1, the J call TRBJ1-1, with 7 bases aligning to TRBD1. Germline V gene data show CDR1 as SGHRS and CDR2 as YFSETQ. With 4 bases clipped from V and 0 bases from J, the junction kept 6 bases outside the gene matches. The CDR3 loop spans 15 amino acids. The CDR3, as DNA: TGCGCCAGCAGCCCTCCGACAGGGCTGAACACTGAAGCTTTCTTT. Its translation is CASSPPTGLNTEAFF. Full variable domain (remainder filled in from reference TRBV5-1 and TRBJ1-1): KAGVTQTPRYLIKTRGQQVTLSCSPISGHRSVSWYQQTPGQGLQFLFEYFSETQRNKGNFPGRFSGRQFSNSRSEMNVSTLELGDSALYLCASSPPTGLNTEAFFGQGTRLTVV.

This chain uses TRBV29-1 with TRBJ1-1; TRBD1 matches 7 bases. CDR3 size: 14 residues. Per the germline V gene, CDR1 is SQVTM and CDR2 is ANQGSEA. J was trimmed by 5 bases and V by 3 bases; bases with no gene match: 9. The DNA for the CDR3 is TGCAGCGTTGATGGGGAGGGGGCAAGGACTGAAGCTTTCTTT. This encodes CSVDGEGARTEAFF. The full variable domain, with the rest looked up from reference TRBV29-1 and TRBJ1-1, is SAVISQKPSRDICQRGTSLTIQCQVDSQVTMMFWYRQQPGQSLTLIATANQGSEATYESGFVIDKFPISRPNLTFSTLTVSNMSPEDSSIYLCSVDGEGARTEAFFGQGTRLTVV.

The V call is TRBV18, the J call TRBJ1-5; D possibly corresponds to TRBD1 (5 bases). The CDR3 is 15 residues long. The germline V gene encodes CDR1 KGHSH and CDR2 LQKENI. With 4 bases removed from V and 4 bases from J, the gap between germline ends came to 14 bases. In DNA, the CDR3 is TGTGCCAGCTCACTCCAGGGAGCGGGAAATCAGCCCCAGCATTTT. Protein sequence: CASSLQGAGNQPQHF.

V is TRBV5-1 and J is TRBJ1-2; D call uncertain. CDR3 length: 14 amino acids. V lost 3 bases and J 4 bases, leaving 13 bases between the germline ends. Germline V CDR1 and CDR2: SGHRS, YFSETQ. CDR3 residues: CASSWASPLYGYTF. CDR3 coding DNA: TGCGCCAGCAGCTGGGCGTCACCACTCTATGGCTACACCTTC.

The chain joins TRBV6-6 to TRBJ2-5; the D is unclear. The CDR3 contains 15 residues. The V gene's germline CDR1 is MNHNY and CDR2 SVGAGI (reference sequence). V was shortened by 0 bases and J by 2 bases, with 10 bases between the two germline ends. CDR3 sequence reads: CASSYSRAQQETQYF. The CDR3 nucleotides read TGTGCCAGCAGTTACTCGAGAGCACAACAAGAGACCCAGTACTTC.

The CDR3 protein is CASSDGRLYQPQHF. CDR3 nucleotide sequence: TGTGCCAGCAGTGATGGGAGACTATATCAGCCCCAGCATTTT. The chain links TRBV6-2 or TRBV6-3 to TRBJ1-5; D uncertain. V was shortened by 5 bases and J by 5 bases, with 13 bases between the two germline ends. Germline-derived CDR1 and CDR2 are MNHEY and SVGEGT. This CDR3 has 14 residues.

This clone has more than one count but fewer than ten. This chain connects TRBV23-1 to TRBJ2-7; 8 bases map to TRBD2. TRBV23-1 is flagged as an ORF with uncertain function. V lost 0 bases to trimming and J lost 0 bases; unmatched junction nucleotides: 4. The CDR3 extends over 16 amino acids. The CDR3 sequence: CASSQSLAGSSYEQYF. The CDR3 DNA is TGCGCCAGCAGTCAATCGTTAGCGGGGAGCTCCTACGAGCAGTACTTC.

The chain recombines TRBV7-9 with TRBJ1-2; weak D call: TRBD1 (5 bases). The CDR3 covers 16 residues. Trimming left V 11 bases short and J 0 bases short, with 22 bases between. The germline CDR1 and CDR2 sequences are SEHNR and FQNEAQ (reference sequence). The CDR3, as DNA: TGTGCCGGATCCCGCGGGACTTCCGGATCTAACTATGGCTACACCTTC. Protein: CAGSRGTSGSNYGYTF.

This chain connects TRBV12-5 to TRBJ2-3, with TRBD2 matching 11 bases. Germline CDR1 reads LGHNT; CDR2 reads FRNRAP. The CDR3 covers 15 residues. The V gene end was trimmed by 7 bases and the J gene end by 0 bases; junction bases not matched to a gene: 3. As DNA, the CDR3 is TGTGCTAGTGCTAGCGGGGGGCTTAGCACAGATACGCAGTATTTT. Encoded protein: CASASGGLSTDTQYF.

V and J are TRBV7-2 and TRBJ2-2, with TRBD1 matching over 12 bases. The CDR3 runs to 16 residues. Germline CDR1 and CDR2: SGHTA and FQGNSA. Losses at the gene ends were 5 bases for V and 4 bases for J; bases not matched to a gene: 5. The CDR3 sequence: CASSAWDRGPTGELFF. CDR3 bases: TGTGCCAGCAGCGCATGGGACAGGGGGCCCACCGGGGAGCTGTTTTTT. Variable domain in full (rest from reference TRBV7-2 and TRBJ2-2): GAGVSQSPSNKVTEKGKDVELRCDPISGHTALYWYRQSLGQGLEFLIYFQGNSAPDKSGLPSDRFSAERTGGSVSTLTIQRTQQEDSAVYLCASSAWDRGPTGELFFGEGSRLTVL.

The chain combines TRBV7-9 with TRBJ2-1; 12 positions agree with TRBD2. CDR3 length: 16 residues. Per germline, CDR1 SEHNR and CDR2 FQNEAQ (reference sequence). Losses at the gene ends were 5 bases for V and 8 bases for J; bases not matched to a gene: 10. The CDR3 nucleotides are TGTGCCAGCAGCCTTCCTAGCGGGGGGGCCCTGGATGAGCAGTTCTTC. Translation: CASSLPSGGALDEQFF.

For this clone: The germline gene is not matched at one end of the junction; a read error may be the cause. The gene calls are TRBV11-2 and TRBJ1-2; 11 nucleotides match TRBD1. CDR1 is SGHAT and CDR2 is FQNNGV in the germline V gene. The CDR3 sequence is 14 residues long. The CDR3 spells CASSLGGTGGRSDF. The DNA for the CDR3 is TGTGCCAGCAGCTTAGGAGGGACAGGGGGTCGGTCCGACTTC.

The table lists this clone with a count of one. This chain connects TRBV5-6 to TRBJ1-3, with TRBD1 matching 8 bases. The germline V gene encodes CDR1 SGHDT and CDR2 YYEEEE. Trimming at V came to 0 bases and at J to 2 bases, leaving 4 bases not matched to a gene. This CDR3 spans 16 amino acids. CDR3 bases: TGTGCCAGCAGCTTGGGGACAGGGCGGCCTGGAAACACCATATATTTT. Protein: CASSLGTGRPGNTIYF.

The gene calls are TRBV6-5 and TRBJ1-6; 9 bases agree with TRBD1. The CDR3 loop spans 15 amino acids. The J segment lost 9 bases and the V segment lost 5 bases, leaving 8 bases of the junction unmatched. CDR1 MNHEY and CDR2 SVGAGI come from the germline V gene. The CDR3 reads CASSTEGTGRSPLHF. For the CDR3, the DNA is TGTGCCAGCAGTACAGAGGGGACAGGGCGTTCACCCCTCCACTTT.

The chain combines TRBV27 with TRBJ2-1, with a weak D call TRBD2 (6 bases). Between the trimmed V and J ends, which lost 5 bases and 7 bases, there was a span of 15 bases. The germline V gene has CDR1 MNHEY and CDR2 SMNVEV (reference sequence). CDR3 size: 14 residues. The CDR3 coding sequence is TGTGCCAGCAGTGCACCGGGACTGACTAATGAGCAGTTCTTC. This encodes CASSAPGLTNEQFF.

By sample fraction, this clone is medium-sized. The chain carries TRBV27 and TRBJ1-4; D is unclear. Germline V gives CDR1 MNHEY, CDR2 SMNVEV (reference sequence). This CDR3 comprises 12 residues. The germline V and J ends were trimmed by 3 bases and 11 bases, with 10 bases remaining between them. The CDR3 region is CASSFPNGKLFF. The CDR3 DNA reads as TGTGCCAGCAGTTTTCCTAACGGGAAACTGTTTTTT.